This T cell receptor (beta chain) appears in the sequencing data of a study of cytomegalovirus exposure and HLA in healthy donors. Overall study results and limits: Reported results showed that the classifier diagnosed cytomegalovirus status with high specificity and sensitivity. Associated with HLA alleles at 0.05 false discovery rate in a later analysis were around 15,000 TCR beta sequences. Judged likely to be a sequencing artifact was a cluster of highly shared sequence variants.

This clone showed up just once. Its antigen is as yet unknown. PCR employed 60 Vbeta and 13 Jbeta primers. Libraries were prepared by immunoSEQ multiplex PCR; TCRdb keeps only in-frame clonotypes and omits some of them. The data show about 120,000 clones, around 83% seen once. CDR3 size: 13 residues. Trimming left V 4 bases short and J 6 bases short, with 10 bases between. From germline, CDR1 is MNHEY and CDR2 SVGAGI. The sample taken for sequencing was PBMCs. This receptor was obtained from a man in his thirties or forties in good health and CMV-seropositive. The gene calls are TRBV6-5 and TRBJ2-1, with a weak D call TRBD2 (5 bases). The CDR3 reads CASSSTTSNEQFF. The CDR3 DNA is TGTGCCAGCAGTTCGACCACTAGCAATGAGCAGTTCTTC.